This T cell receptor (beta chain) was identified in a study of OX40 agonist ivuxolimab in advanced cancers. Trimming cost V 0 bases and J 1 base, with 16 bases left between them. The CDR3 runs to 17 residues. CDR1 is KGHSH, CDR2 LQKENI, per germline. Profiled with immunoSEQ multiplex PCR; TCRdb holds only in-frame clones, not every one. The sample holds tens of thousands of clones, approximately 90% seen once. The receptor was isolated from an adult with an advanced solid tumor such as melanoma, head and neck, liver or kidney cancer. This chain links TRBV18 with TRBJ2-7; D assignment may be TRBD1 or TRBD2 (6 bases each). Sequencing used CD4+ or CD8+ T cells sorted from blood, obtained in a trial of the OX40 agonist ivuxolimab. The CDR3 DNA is TGTGCCAGCTCACCACCGAGGGGGTCCGCGGGATCCTACGAGCAGTACTTC. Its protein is CASSPPRGSAGSYEQYF.